The text below deals with one T cell receptor beta chain. Its specific antigen is unknown. No quality values exist for individual bases; no much larger clone is one base distant. This sample was taken from a study of long-term antiretroviral therapy in people with HIV (dated by TCRdb to the early 2020s). In terms of the full investigation: The earliest samples were collected roughly a decade before the 2015 WHO recommendation for immediate ART, at a time when ART was usually postponed until CD4 counts fell. A total of some 210 cryopreserved PBMC samples were contributed to the cohort by 30 adults with confirmed HIV infection, with samples collected serially over a mean of around 6 years (range 1-12). Of the approximately 30 participants with HIV, 10 to 11 were female. No cross-contamination during QIAcube processing was seen in test extractions of a monoclonal T-cell line run alongside around 30 polyclonal samples. This retrospective serial study examined whether starting ART and sustained HIV suppression were associated with changes in the composition and diversity of the TRB repertoire in peripheral blood.

Participants were included only if at least one PBMC sample before ART initiation and at least two post-ART samples were available. Treatment was received in the United States of America by all participants with HIV. Before DNA extraction, cryopreserved samples containing about 1-11 million PBMC were thawed and washed. At the time of the earliest PBMC sample, participants with HIV were aged between about 20 and 55 years. PBMC samples were contributed by each participant from 1-4 timepoints before ART initiation and 2-8 timepoints after ART initiation, with a median of 7 samples. For every participant, serial HIV viral load, CD4+ T-cell count, ART history and demographic data were obtained. Genomic DNA was extracted from unsorted PBMC with a Qiagen kit on a QIAcube, processed in batches of 12 samples. Points the paper makes about the study in general: A significant increase in TRB diversity was found to be associated with ART initiation, although TRB diversity was observed to remain significantly below that of transplant donor controls even after long-term ART. Limited PBMC availability meant only the TCR beta chain was sequenced, without alpha chain pairing. Narrower CDR3 length ranges were observed in HIV repertoires than in controls, and an antigen-experienced repertoire with only a slight naive shift after ART was suggested by the network structure. The samples span the years 2004 to 2017, and the ART regimens used at that time may not be as effective as current regimens. Because pre-ART samples had limited cell numbers, profiling was done on unsorted PBMC rather than on sorted CD4+ and CD8+ T cells. At every time point, the repertoire was dominated by expanded TRB clones first identified before ART initiation, although this dominance fluctuated and, in many PLHIV, declined after ART. Inferences about post-ART repertoire changes are limited because no data were available on ART adherence, viral resistance or therapy changes.

Sequencing of the TRB variable region was done with the immunoSEQ hsTCRB v3.0 assay at survey level resolution. The targeted TRB sequencing depth was about 40,000-50,000 T-cell genomes per sample. TRB libraries were pooled and sequenced on an Illumina MiSeq using a v3 150-cycle kit. On the authors' methods: Repertoire analysis ran in R within a reproducible Nextflow workflow covering QC, data transformation and analysis. Custom analyses were implemented in LymphoSeq2, an R package for AIRR-Seq data exploration. A handful of samples yielding fewer than 5000 total TRB sequences were excluded, leaving 188 analyzed HIV repertoires. Of the roughly 180 retained HIV repertoires, approximately 57 were collected before and approximately 130 after ART initiation. Each repertoire was downsampled to 5000 TRB nucleotide sequences, and summary statistics were averaged across 100 downsampling iterations. The analysis kept only TRB sequences whose CDR3 regions were at least seven amino acids long. A Shannon entropy-derived clonality score and the Gini coefficient were used to measure diversity. In the repertoire networks, any two of the top 5000 CDR3 amino acid sequences were connected whenever the two sequences differed by an edit distance of one. Antigen specificity groups and MHC restriction were predicted for TRB CDR3 amino acid sequences with GLIPH2. CDR3 amino acid sequences were matched against VDJdb and McPAS-TCR to flag known CMV, EBV, HIV or tissue antigen associations. Pre-ART, post-ART and control groups were compared with Wilcoxon signed-rank tests and Holm-Bonferroni correction. This immuneACCESS table, as held by TCRdb, lists in-frame sequences with V and J called but not all clones. Of the missing ones, under half trace to an unresolved V gene in checked studies; the others have no known cause. The D gene and trimming were derived from the DNA, and the V and J assignments and clone size from that table. The sample contains about 22,000 clones, roughly 85% of them found a single time. The ten largest clones represent approximately 11% of the sample.

V loses 6 bases of germline sequence and J loses 4 bases, and the interval between the two ends is 16 bases. From its cysteine to its phenylalanine, the CDR3 spans 16 amino acids. Of all the DNA, just the CDR3 is kept, 48 bases in frame from base 1. CDR1 and CDR2 (MNHEY, SMNVEV) derive from the germline V gene (reference sequence). The material sequenced was unsorted PBMCs, taken 1.2 years after starting antiretroviral therapy. The chain is assembled from TRBV27 and TRBJ1-6, with TRBD1 tentatively as D gene (5 bases match). The sequence was collected from a woman aged 40 to 55 with HIV. The DNA sequence is TGTGCCAGCAGCCCGGCGGTGGGGGTTTATAATTCACCCCTCCACTTT. The encoded protein is CASSPAVGVYNSPLHF.